This T cell receptor beta chain was documented in a study of early T cells in non-severe SARS-CoV-2 infection. Separate cDNA molecules each had unique molecular identifiers attached to them. TCRdb called the 5' RACE reads again in MiXCR, with one record for every CDR3 protein. The data show some 40,000 distinct CDR3 sequences, about 6.5% seen once. Study results and limitations: The study's VDJdb matching favored anti-spike CD8 responses and missed private and CD4 specificities.

The V end lost 6 bases, the J end lost 3 bases, and 14 bases lay between the germline ends. The CDR3 totals 13 residues. Looked up from germline, CDR1 is SQVTM and CDR2 is ANQGSEA. This clonotype turned up a few times. Its antigen is still unknown. The receptor was derived from an adult who was a healthcare worker with PCR-confirmed SARS-CoV-2 infection or an uninfected control (not recorded which). The chain joins TRBV29-1 to TRBJ2-5; D gene uncertain. This specimen consisted of whole blood, obtained at baseline. The CDR3 DNA is TGCAGCGTGGCTAGAGGAGCAGAAGAGACCCAGTACTTC. Its protein is CSVARGAEETQYF. Drawing the rest from reference TRBV29-1 and TRBJ2-5, the complete variable domain is SAVISQKPSRDICQRGTSLTIQCQVDSQVTMMFWYRQQPGQSLTLIATANQGSEATYESGFVIDKFPISRPNLTFSTLTVSNMSPEDSSIYLCSVARGAEETQYFGPGTRLLVL.